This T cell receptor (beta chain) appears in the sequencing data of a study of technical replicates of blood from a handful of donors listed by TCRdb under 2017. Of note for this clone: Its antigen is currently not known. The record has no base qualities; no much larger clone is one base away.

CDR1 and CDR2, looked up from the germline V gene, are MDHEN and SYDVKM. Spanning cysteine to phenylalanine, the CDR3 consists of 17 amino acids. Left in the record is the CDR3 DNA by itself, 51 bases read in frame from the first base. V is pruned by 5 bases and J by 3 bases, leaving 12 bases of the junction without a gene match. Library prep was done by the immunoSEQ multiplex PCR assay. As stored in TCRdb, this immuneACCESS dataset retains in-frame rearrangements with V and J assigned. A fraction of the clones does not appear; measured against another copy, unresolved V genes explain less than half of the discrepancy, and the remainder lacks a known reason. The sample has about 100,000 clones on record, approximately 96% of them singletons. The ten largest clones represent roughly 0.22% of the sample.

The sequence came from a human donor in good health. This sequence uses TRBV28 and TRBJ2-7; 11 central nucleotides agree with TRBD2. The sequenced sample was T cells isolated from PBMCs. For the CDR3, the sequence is CASSTIAGGTHDYEQYF. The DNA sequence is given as TGTGCCAGCAGTACCATAGCGGGAGGGACCCATGACTACGAGCAGTACTTC.